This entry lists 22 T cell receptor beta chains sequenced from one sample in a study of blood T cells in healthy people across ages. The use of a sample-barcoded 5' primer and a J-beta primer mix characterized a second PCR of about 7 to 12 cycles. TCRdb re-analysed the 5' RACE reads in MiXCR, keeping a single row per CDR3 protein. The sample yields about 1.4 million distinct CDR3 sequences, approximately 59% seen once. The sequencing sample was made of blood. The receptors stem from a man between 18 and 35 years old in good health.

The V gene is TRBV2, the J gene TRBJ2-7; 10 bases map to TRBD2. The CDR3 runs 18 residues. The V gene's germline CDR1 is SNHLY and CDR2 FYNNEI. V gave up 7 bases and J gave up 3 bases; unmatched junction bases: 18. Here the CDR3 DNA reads TGTGCCAGCATTCTAGCGGGGGACCGAAAGGGTAAGGACTACGAGCAGTACTTC. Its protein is CASILAGDRKGKDYEQYF.

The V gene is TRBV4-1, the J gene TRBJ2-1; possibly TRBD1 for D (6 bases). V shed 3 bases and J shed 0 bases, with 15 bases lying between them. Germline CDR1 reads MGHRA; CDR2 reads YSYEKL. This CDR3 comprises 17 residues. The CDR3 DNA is TGCGCCAGCAGCCACCCCTCCGACAGGCCCTCCTACAATGAGCAGTTCTTC. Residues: CASSHPSDRPSYNEQFF.

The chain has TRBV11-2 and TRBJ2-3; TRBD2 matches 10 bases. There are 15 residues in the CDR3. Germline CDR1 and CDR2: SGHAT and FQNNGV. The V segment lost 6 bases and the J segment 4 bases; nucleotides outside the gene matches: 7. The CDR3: CASSQPSGGADTQYF. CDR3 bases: TGTGCCAGCAGTCAACCGAGCGGGGGGGCAGATACGCAGTATTTT.

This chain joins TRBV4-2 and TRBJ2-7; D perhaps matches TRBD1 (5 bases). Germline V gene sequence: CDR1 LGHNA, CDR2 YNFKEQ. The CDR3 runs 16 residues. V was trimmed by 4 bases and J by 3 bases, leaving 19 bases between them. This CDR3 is CASSRPGQGAGYEQYF. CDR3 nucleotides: TGTGCCAGCAGCCGCCCAGGGCAGGGCGCAGGCTACGAGCAGTACTTC.

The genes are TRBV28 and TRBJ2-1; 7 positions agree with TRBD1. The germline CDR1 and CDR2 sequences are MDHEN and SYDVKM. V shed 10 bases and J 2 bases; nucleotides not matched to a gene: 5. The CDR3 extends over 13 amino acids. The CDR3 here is CATVTGAYNEQFF. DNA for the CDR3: TGTGCCACCGTAACAGGGGCCTACAATGAGCAGTTCTTC.

The CDR3 loop is CASSLVGGDPTGELFF. In DNA form, the CDR3 reads TGTGCCAGCAGCTTAGTCGGCGGGGATCCTACCGGGGAGCTGTTTTTT. The J gene is TRBJ2-2, the V gene TRBV7-9; the D gene is possibly TRBD2 (6 bases). V was cut by 1 base and J by 5 bases, with 14 bases left in between. The CDR3 runs to 16 residues. Germline assignment: CDR1 SEHNR and CDR2 FQNEAQ (reference sequence). The variable domain in full, completed from reference TRBV7-9 and TRBJ2-2, reads DTGVSQNPRHKITKRGQNVTFRCDPISEHNRLYWYRQTLGQGPEFLTYFQNEAQLEKSRLLSDRFSAERPKGSFSTLEIQRTEQGDSAMYLCASSLVGGDPTGELFFGEGSRLTVL.

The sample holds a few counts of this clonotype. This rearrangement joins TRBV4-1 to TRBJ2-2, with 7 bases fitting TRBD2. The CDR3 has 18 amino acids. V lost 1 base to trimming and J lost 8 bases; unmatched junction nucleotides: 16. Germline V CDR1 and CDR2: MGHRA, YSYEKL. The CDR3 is CASSQGPAGELLRGELFF. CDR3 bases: TGCGCCAGCAGCCAAGGTCCGGCGGGGGAGCTTCTTCGGGGGGAGCTGTTTTTT.

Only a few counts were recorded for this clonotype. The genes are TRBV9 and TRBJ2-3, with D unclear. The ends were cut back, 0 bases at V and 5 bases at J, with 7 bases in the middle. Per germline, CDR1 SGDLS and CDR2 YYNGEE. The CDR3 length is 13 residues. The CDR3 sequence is CASSVGMKDTQYF. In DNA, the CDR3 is TGTGCCAGCAGCGTAGGAATGAAAGATACGCAGTATTTT.

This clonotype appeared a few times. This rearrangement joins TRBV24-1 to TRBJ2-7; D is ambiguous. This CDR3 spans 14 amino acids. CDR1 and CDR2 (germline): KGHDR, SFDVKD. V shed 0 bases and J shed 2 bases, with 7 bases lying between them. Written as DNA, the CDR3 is TGTGCCACCAGTGATTTGCGGCGACCCTACGAGCAGTACTTC. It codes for CATSDLRRPYEQYF.

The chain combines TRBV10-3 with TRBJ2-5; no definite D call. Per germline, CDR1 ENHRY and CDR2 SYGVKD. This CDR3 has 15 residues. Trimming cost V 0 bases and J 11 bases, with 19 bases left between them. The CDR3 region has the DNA TGTGCCATCAGTGAGTCGTGGGGTCCTAGAAATGAGCAGTACTTC. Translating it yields CAISESWGPRNEQYF.

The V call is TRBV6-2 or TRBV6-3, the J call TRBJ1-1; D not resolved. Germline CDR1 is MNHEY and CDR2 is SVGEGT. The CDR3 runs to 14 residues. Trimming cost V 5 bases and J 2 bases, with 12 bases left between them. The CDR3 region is CASSPNRVNTEAFF. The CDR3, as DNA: TGTGCCAGCAGTCCCAACCGGGTCAACACTGAAGCTTTCTTT.

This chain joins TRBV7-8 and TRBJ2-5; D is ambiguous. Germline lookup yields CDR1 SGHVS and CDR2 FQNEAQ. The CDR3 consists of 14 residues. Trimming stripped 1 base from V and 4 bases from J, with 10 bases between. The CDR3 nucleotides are TGTGCCAGCAGCTTAGAAGGGTCGGGAGAGACCCAGTACTTC. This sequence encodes CASSLEGSGETQYF.

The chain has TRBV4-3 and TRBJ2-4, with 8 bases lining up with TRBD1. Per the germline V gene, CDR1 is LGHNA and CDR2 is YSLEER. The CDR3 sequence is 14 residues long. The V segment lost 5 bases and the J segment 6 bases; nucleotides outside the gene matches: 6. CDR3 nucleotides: TGCGCCAGCAGCTACGGACAGGGAGGAAACATTCAGTACTTC. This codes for CASSYGQGGNIQYF.

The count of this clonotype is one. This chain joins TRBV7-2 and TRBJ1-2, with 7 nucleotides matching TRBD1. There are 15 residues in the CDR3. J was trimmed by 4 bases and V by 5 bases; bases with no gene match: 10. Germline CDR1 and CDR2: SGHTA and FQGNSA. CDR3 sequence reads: CASSARGQSVYGYTF. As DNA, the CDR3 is TGTGCCAGCAGCGCCCGGGGACAGAGTGTCTATGGCTACACCTTC.

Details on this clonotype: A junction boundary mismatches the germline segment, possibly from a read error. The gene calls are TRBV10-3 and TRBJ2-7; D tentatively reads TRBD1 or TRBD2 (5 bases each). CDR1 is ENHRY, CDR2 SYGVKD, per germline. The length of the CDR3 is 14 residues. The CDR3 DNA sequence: TGTGCCGTCAGTAATAGGTTCGGGACGTACGAGCAGTACTTC. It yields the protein CAVSNRFGTYEQYF.

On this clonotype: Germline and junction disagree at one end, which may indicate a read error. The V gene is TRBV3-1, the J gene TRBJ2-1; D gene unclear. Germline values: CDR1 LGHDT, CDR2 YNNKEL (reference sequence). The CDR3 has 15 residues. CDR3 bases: TGTGCCAGCAGCCTTTCAAGGACGGCCTACAATGAGCATTTCTTC. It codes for CASSLSRTAYNEHFF.

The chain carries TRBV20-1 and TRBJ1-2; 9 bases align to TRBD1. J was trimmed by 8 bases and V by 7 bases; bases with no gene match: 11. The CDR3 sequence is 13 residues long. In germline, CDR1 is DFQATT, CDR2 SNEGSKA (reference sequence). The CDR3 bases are TGCAGTGTTCCGAAGGGGACAGGGTACGGCTACACCTTC. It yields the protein CSVPKGTGYGYTF.

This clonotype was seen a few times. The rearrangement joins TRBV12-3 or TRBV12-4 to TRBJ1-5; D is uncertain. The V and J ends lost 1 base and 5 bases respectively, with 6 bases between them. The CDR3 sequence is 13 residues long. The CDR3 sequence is CASSLGEDQPQHF. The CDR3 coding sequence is TGTGCCAGCAGTTTAGGGGAGGATCAGCCCCAGCATTTT.

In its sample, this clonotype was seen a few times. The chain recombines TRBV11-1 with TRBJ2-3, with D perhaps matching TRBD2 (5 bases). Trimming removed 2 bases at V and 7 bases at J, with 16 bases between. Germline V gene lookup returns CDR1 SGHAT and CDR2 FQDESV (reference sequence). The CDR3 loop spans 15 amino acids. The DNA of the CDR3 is TGTGCCAGCAGCTTAAGTCGGGGTAGCTTTCATACGCAGTATTTT. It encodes CASSLSRGSFHTQYF.

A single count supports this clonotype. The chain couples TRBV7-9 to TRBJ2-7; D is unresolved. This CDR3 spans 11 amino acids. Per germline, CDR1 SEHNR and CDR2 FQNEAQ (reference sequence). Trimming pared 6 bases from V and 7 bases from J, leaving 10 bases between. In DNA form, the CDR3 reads TGTGCCAGCAGACGATTGAATGAGCAGTACTTC. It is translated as CASRRLNEQYF.

The DNA of the CDR3 is TGTGCCAGCAGCAGACTAGCGGAAATCGTGACTAGTGGGTCGGCGCAGTATTTT. It codes for CASSRLAEIVTSGSAQYF. The V gene is TRBV6-1, the J gene TRBJ2-3; TRBD2 aligns across 9 bases. Germline CDR1 and CDR2: MNHNS and SASEGT. The length of the CDR3 is 18 residues. V trimming: 6 bases; J trimming: 10 bases; junction bases outside the gene matches: 23.

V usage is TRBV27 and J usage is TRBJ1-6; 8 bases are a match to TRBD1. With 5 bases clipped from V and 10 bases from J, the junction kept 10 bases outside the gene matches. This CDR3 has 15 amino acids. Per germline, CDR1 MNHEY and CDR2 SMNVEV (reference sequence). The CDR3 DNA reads TGTGCCAGCAGTCTCCAGACAGGGGAGAGGTCACCCCTCCACTTT. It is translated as CASSLQTGERSPLHF.